This T cell receptor (beta chain) was identified in a study of human T cells and chemical hapten exposure. Germline V CDR1 and CDR2: DFQATT, SNEGSKA (reference sequence). This CDR3 has 15 residues. The J segment lost 2 bases and the V segment lost 7 bases, leaving 7 bases of the junction unmatched. As to time point: patch test 1, 2 weeks after DPC sensitization. Treatment reported: therapeutic diphenylcyclopropenone sensitization with weekly scalp DPC. Someone pulled total RNA out of unfractionated whole blood. The study used a library that attached unique molecular identifiers to individual cDNA molecules. TCRdb analysed the RACE reads with MiXCR anew, one entry per CDR3 protein. The profile shows 100,000 or so distinct CDR3 sequences, 9.5% to 12% of them singletons.

This clonotype originated in a woman aged 35 to 49 with alopecia areata. Some clones in this sample may be carry-over from other donors' samples. Here the sequenced sample was whole blood, taken in connection with sensitization to the hapten diphenylcyclopropenone (DPC). V gene TRBV20-1 combines with J gene TRBJ2-1, with 11 bases matching TRBD2. The CDR3 is CSVTSGSHTYNEQFF. CDR3 nucleotide sequence: TGCAGTGTCACTAGCGGGAGCCACACCTACAATGAGCAGTTCTTC.